This note documents a single T cell receptor (beta chain) sequence. This sample also contains other DNA sequences that code for the same CDR3. PCR primers comprised 60 Vbeta and 13 Jbeta primers. The assay was immunoSEQ multiplex PCR, and TCRdb's table has in-frame clones only and misses some. The sample includes around 100,000 clones, less than 80% seen only once; the top ten take about 2.2%. The data belong to a study of cytomegalovirus exposure and HLA in healthy donors. Study-level information: HLA-typed donors were the source of approximately 80 million unique TCRs held in an early data release.

This receptor was identified in a woman aged 30 to 39 in good health and CMV-seronegative. The sample was PBMCs.

The CDR3 reads CAWSPRADRDHTDTQYF. DNA for the CDR3: TGTGCCTGGAGCCCCCGGGCCGACAGGGACCACACAGATACGCAGTATTTT. The chain recombines TRBV30 with TRBJ2-3, with 7 bases fitting TRBD1. Germline CDR1 GTSNPN, CDR2 SVGIG (reference sequence). V dropped 3 bases and J dropped 2; count of bases not matched to a gene: 14. The CDR3 totals 17 residues.